Presented here are 16 T cell receptor beta chains from one specimen sequenced in a study of blood T cell repertoires in COVID-19. The data were produced by immunoSEQ multiplex PCR, yet TCRdb's version contains in-frame clones alone and is incomplete. In the table there are 210,000 or so clones, approximately 85% of which are singletons. Sequenced: peripheral blood. These receptors came from a middle-aged man with COVID-19, enrolled during active disease.

The V call is TRBV27, the J call TRBJ2-2, with D unclear. The CDR3 has 15 residues. Germline V gene sequence: CDR1 MNHEY, CDR2 SMNVEV (reference sequence). V lost 6 bases and J lost 2, with 13 bases in between. This CDR3 is CASSPGWVNTGELFF. The CDR3 DNA reads as TGTGCCAGCAGCCCCGGGTGGGTTAACACCGGGGAGCTGTTTTTT.

This clone appeared a few times. This chain links TRBV28 with TRBJ1-2; D gene ambiguous. Trimming removed 2 bases at V and 1 base at J, with 5 bases between. The CDR3 totals 13 residues. CDR1 MDHEN and CDR2 SYDVKM come from the germline V gene. Here the CDR3 DNA reads TGTGCCAGCAGTTTACAGGTTAACTATGGCTACACCTTC. Protein sequence: CASSLQVNYGYTF.

The rearrangement uses TRBV6-5 and TRBJ2-5, with D possibly matching TRBD2 (7 bases). The CDR3 runs 15 residues. The V gene's germline CDR1 is MNHEY and CDR2 SVGAGI. The ends were cut back, 0 bases at V and 5 bases at J, with 13 bases in the middle. CDR3 region: CASSYSTGGWETQYF. The CDR3 DNA follows: TGTGCCAGCAGTTACTCTACGGGGGGCTGGGAGACCCAGTACTTC.

The rearrangement links TRBV5-1 to TRBJ2-1; D is possibly TRBD2 (6 bases). Germline V gene data show CDR1 as SGHRS and CDR2 as YFSETQ. This CDR3 region has 15 residues. V dropped 6 bases and J dropped 0 bases, with 13 bases sitting between them. DNA for the CDR3: TGCGCCAGCATGATGTTGGGGGGCTCCTACAATGAGCAGTTCTTC. Translated, it gives CASMMLGGSYNEQFF.

The genes are TRBV5-1 and TRBJ2-5; the match to TRBD2 covers 7 bases. J was trimmed by 3 bases and V by 4 bases; bases with no gene match: 12. Looked up from germline, CDR1 is SGHRS and CDR2 is YFSETQ. This CDR3 is built from 16 residues. The CDR3, as DNA: TGCGCCAGCAGCCGGGGGGACCGACGACCAAAAGAGACCCAGTACTTC. Protein sequence: CASSRGDRRPKETQYF.

This clone was picked up a small number of times. This chain uses TRBV2 with TRBJ1-4, with 9 bases identical to TRBD1. The CDR3 sequence is 14 residues long. CDR1 SNHLY and CDR2 FYNNEI come from the germline V gene. V dropped 5 bases and J dropped 7; count of bases not matched to a gene: 5. The CDR3 region is CASSHRGLGEKLFF. DNA for the CDR3: TGTGCCAGCAGTCACAGGGGGCTTGGTGAAAAACTGTTTTTT. Full variable domain (rest looked up from reference TRBV2 and TRBJ1-4): EPEVTQTPSHQVTQMGQEVILRCVPISNHLYFYWYRQILGQKVEFLVSFYNNEISEKSEIFDDQFSVERPDGSNFTLKIRSTKLEDSAMYFCASSHRGLGEKLFFGSGTQLSVL.

This chain connects TRBV10-3 to TRBJ2-1; the match to TRBD2 covers 13 bases. This CDR3 has 16 amino acids. V trimming: 4 bases; J trimming: 7 bases; junction bases outside the gene matches: 7. Germline V gene lookup returns CDR1 ENHRY and CDR2 SYGVKD. The CDR3 DNA reads TGTGCCATCAGTGCTCGACTAGCGGGGGGCTCAAATGAGCAGTTCTTC. It is translated as CAISARLAGGSNEQFF.

The chain couples TRBV24-1 to TRBJ2-1; 12 positions agree with TRBD2. Germline V lookup: CDR1 KGHDR, CDR2 SFDVKD. The ends lost 7 bases at V and 9 bases at J; junction bases unmatched: 3. The CDR3 is made up of 13 amino acids. The CDR3: CATRGLAGSEQFF. For the CDR3, the DNA is TGTGCCACCAGGGGACTAGCGGGTAGTGAGCAGTTCTTC.

This clone was counted between two and nine times. The chain is built from TRBV10-1 and TRBJ2-7; D gene ambiguous. V was clipped by 2 bases and J by 1 base, with 6 bases between them. The CDR3 is made up of 13 amino acids. Per the germline V gene, CDR1 is WNHNN and CDR2 is SYGVQD (reference sequence). CDR3 DNA sequence: TGCGCCAGCAGTGAGAACTTATCCTACGAGCAGTACTTC. It is translated as CASSENLSYEQYF.

The gene calls are TRBV6-1 and TRBJ2-7; 8 nucleotides agree with TRBD2. This CDR3 contains 12 residues. Per the germline V gene, CDR1 is MNHNS and CDR2 is SASEGT. Trimming at V came to 8 bases and at J to 2 bases, leaving 2 bases not matched to a gene. In DNA form, the CDR3 reads TGTGCCAGCGGGACTAGAGCCTACGAGCAGTACTTC. It codes for CASGTRAYEQYF.

The chain combines TRBV9 with TRBJ2-3, with TRBD2 identical over 9 bases. J lost 1 base, V lost 0 bases, and 6 bases had no gene match. The CDR3 length is 17 residues. Germline V gene data show CDR1 as SGDLS and CDR2 as YYNGEE. The CDR3 DNA follows: TGTGCCAGCAGCGTAGGAAGGACTAGCGTTGGCACAGATACGCAGTATTTT. Translating gives CASSVGRTSVGTDTQYF.

This chain uses TRBV10-3 with TRBJ2-5; D possibly corresponds to TRBD1 (6 bases). The CDR3 loop spans 15 amino acids. CDR1 is ENHRY, CDR2 SYGVKD, per germline. Between the trimmed V and J ends, which lost 0 bases and 4 bases, there was a span of 12 bases. CDR3 amino acids: CAISESMRGLETQYF. CDR3 DNA: TGTGCCATCAGTGAGTCGATGAGGGGGTTAGAGACCCAGTACTTC.

The chain uses TRBV3-1 (or the pseudogene TRBV3-2) and TRBJ2-2, with D perhaps matching TRBD1 (5 bases). V dropped 3 bases and J dropped 2 bases, with 10 bases sitting between them. This CDR3 has 15 amino acids. Germline CDR1 LGHDT, CDR2 YNNKEL (reference sequence). The CDR3 sequence is CASSHRQGNTGELFF. CDR3 DNA sequence: TGTGCCAGCAGCCACAGGCAGGGTAACACCGGGGAGCTGTTTTTT.

This sequence joins TRBV10-2 and TRBJ1-1; D call uncertain. The V end was cut by 4 bases, the J end by 2 bases, with 8 bases between. Germline CDR1 and CDR2: WSHSY and SAAADI. The CDR3 covers 13 residues. The CDR3 nucleotides read TGCGCCAGCAGTGTGCGGGTTAACACTGAAGCTTTCTTT. This sequence encodes CASSVRVNTEAFF.

The chain uses TRBV25-1 and TRBJ2-1, with 8 nucleotides matching TRBD2. The CDR3 totals 16 residues. Germline CDR1 is MGHDK and CDR2 is SYGVNS. Trimming removed 3 bases from V and 2 bases from J; junction bases left unmatched: 6. The CDR3 here is CASSDSSGGTYNEQFF. The CDR3 coding sequence is TGTGCCAGCAGTGATTCCAGCGGGGGTACCTACAATGAGCAGTTCTTC.

This clone was picked up many times. The rearrangement uses TRBV3-1 (or the pseudogene TRBV3-2) and TRBJ1-1; 7 nucleotides align to TRBD1. CDR3 length: 15 residues. Germline V gives CDR1 LGHDT, CDR2 YNNKEL (reference sequence). V lost 6 bases and J lost 4; bases outside the gene matches: 11. CDR3 amino acids: CASSAFTGDATEAFF. As DNA, the CDR3 is TGTGCCAGCAGTGCCTTCACAGGGGATGCCACTGAAGCTTTCTTT.